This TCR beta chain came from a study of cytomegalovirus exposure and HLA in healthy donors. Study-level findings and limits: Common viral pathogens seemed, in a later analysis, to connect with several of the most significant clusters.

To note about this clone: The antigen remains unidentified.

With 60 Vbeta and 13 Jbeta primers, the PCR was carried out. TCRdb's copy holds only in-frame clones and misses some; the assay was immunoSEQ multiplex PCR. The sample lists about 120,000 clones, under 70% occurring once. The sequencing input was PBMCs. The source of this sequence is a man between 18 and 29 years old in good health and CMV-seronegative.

This chain's CDR3 is CASSPRLAANTGELFF. Here the CDR3 DNA reads TGTGCCAGCAGCCCCCGGCTAGCGGCTAACACCGGGGAGCTGTTTTTT. The chain has TRBV5-6 and TRBJ2-2; 7 bases line up with TRBD2. V trimming: 4 bases; J trimming: 2 bases; junction bases outside the gene matches: 8. Germline lookup yields CDR1 SGHDT and CDR2 YYEEEE. This CDR3 is 16 amino acids long. The complete variable domain, with remaining parts taken from reference TRBV5-6 and TRBJ2-2, reads DAGVTQSPTHLIKTRGQQVTLRCSPKSGHDTVSWYQQALGQGPQFIFQYYEEEERQRGNFPDRFSGHQFPNYSSELNVNALLLGDSALYLCASSPRLAANTGELFFGEGSRLTVL.